This is a list of T cell receptor beta chains from one sample in a study of blood T cells in healthy people across ages. TCRdb redid the calling of the 5' RACE reads with MiXCR, one entry per CDR3 protein. The sample carries about 1.1 million distinct CDR3 sequences, around two fifths recorded once. Specimen: blood. Source of these receptors: a man between 18 and 29 years old in good health. The CDR3 runs from the conserved cysteine through the conserved F or W. A D gene is named only where the DNA matches it firmly. Size values are once, few and many counts, or a class for expanded clones, and some rows have none.

>TRBJ2-2|TRBV18|TRBD2|16|.
TGTGCCAGCTCACCACAAGGGACTAGCTTCACCGGGGAGCTGTTTTTT
CASSPQGTSFTGELFF
>TRBJ2-7|TRBV7-2|.|15|few
TGTGCCAGCAGCTCAACTAGTAGGTCCTCCTACGAGCAGTACTTC
CASSSTSRSSYEQYF
>TRBJ2-3|TRBV20-1|.|15|.
TGCAGTGCTAGACTCCCACAGGCTCCTACAGATACGCAGTATTTT
CSARLPQAPTDTQYF
>TRBJ2-7|TRBV9|TRBD2|15|.
TGTGCCAGCAGCCCCCAACCGGGACTAAACTATGAGCAGTACTTC
CASSPQPGLNYEQYF
>TRBJ2-3|TRBV29-1|.|12|few
TGCAACGTCCGAGTGCGCACAGATACGCAGTATTTT
CNVRVRTDTQYF
>TRBJ1-2|TRBV29-1|TRBD1|11|.
TGCAGCGCTACTACAGGGGAAGGCTACACCTTC
CSATTGEGYTF
>TRBJ1-2|TRBV30|.|14|.
TGTGCCTGGAGTCCGGGACACTCTAACTATGGCTACACCTTC
CAWSPGHSNYGYTF
>TRBJ1-1|TRBV7-9|.|15|.
TGTGCCAGCAGCTTATTAAATCTTGCGAACACTGAAGCTTTCTTT
CASSLLNLANTEAFF
>TRBJ1-1|TRBV27|.|12|.
TGTGCCAGCAGTTCCCCCTGGGGGGAAGCTTTCTTT
CASSSPWGEAFF
>TRBJ1-2|TRBV10-3|.|17|.
TGTGCCATTAGTGAGGGGGACCTTACCATTTCTAACTATGGCTACACCTTC
CAISEGDLTISNYGYTF
>TRBJ2-5|TRBV9|.|15|.
TGTGCCAGCAGCGGATGGGGGGGGGCGCACAATGAGCAGTACTTC
CASSGWGGAHNEQYF
>TRBJ2-1|TRBV5-1|TRBD2|16|.
TGCGCCAGCAGCGAGCGGGGGGGCAGAAAGGGCAATGAGCAGTTCTTC
CASSERGGRKGNEQFF
>TRBJ1-2|TRBV20-1|.|14|.
TGCAGTGGGCTTCTTTACAGGCAGGACTATGGCTACACCTTC
CSGLLYRQDYGYTF
>TRBJ2-1|TRBV14|.|13|many
TGCGCCAGCAGCCAAGGGGGTGGCAATGAGCAGTTCTTC
CASSQGGGNEQFF
>TRBJ2-4|TRBV6-2/TRBV6-3|TRBD1|15|.
TGTGCCAGCAGACCCGGGACAGGGAGGAAAAACATTCAGTACTTC
CASRPGTGRKNIQYF
>TRBJ2-3|TRBV20-1|.|15|few
TGCAGTGCGACGGCACTTGAGGGTCCCTCAGATACGCAGTATTTT
CSATALEGPSDTQYF
>TRBJ2-2|TRBV25-1|.|14|.
TGTGCCAGCAGGACCAACACGAACACCGGGGAGCTGTTTTTT
CASRTNTNTGELFF
>TRBJ2-3|TRBV7-2|.|15|many
TGTGCCAGCAGCTTAGTACAGGGTGTTACAGATACGCAGTATTTT
CASSLVQGVTDTQYF
>TRBJ2-1|TRBV6-5|.|12|few
TGTGCCAGCAGCCGACGGCCCAATGAGCAGTTCTTC
CASSRRPNEQFF
>TRBJ2-5|TRBV30|TRBD1|14|.
TGTGCCTGGAGCAGGGACAGGGCTCAAGAGACCCAGTACTTC
CAWSRDRAQETQYF
>TRBJ1-1|TRBV6-5|.|16|.
TGTGCCAGCAGTTACTCGACGAGGAGGGTTAACACTGAAGCTTTCTTT
CASSYSTRRVNTEAFF
>TRBJ2-7|TRBV7-2|TRBD2|16|.
TGTGCCAGCAGCTTTGATGCGGGGGTTACCTACAATGAGCAGTACTTC
CASSFDAGVTYNEQYF
>TRBJ2-1|TRBV5-1|.|14|.
TGCGCCAGCAGCTTACAACTAGGCCCCAATGAGCAGTTCTTC
CASSLQLGPNEQFF
>TRBJ2-1|TRBV7-9|.|13|once
TGTGCCGGCAGCGCAATTGGGGGATATGAGCAGTTCTTC
CAGSAIGGYEQFF
>TRBJ2-3|TRBV20-1|.|13|many
TGCAGTGTTACCAGAATCCGCACAGATACGCAGTATTTT
CSVTRIRTDTQYF
>TRBJ2-3|TRBV5-1|.|14|few
TGCGCCAGCACCCCGAAGGCAGACACAGATACGCAGTATTTT
CASTPKADTDTQYF
>TRBJ2-1|TRBV2|TRBD2|18|few
TGTGCCAGCAGTGAGCCGGGGGGGTGGAAAAGCTCCTACAATGAGCAGTTCTTC
CASSEPGGWKSSYNEQFF
>TRBJ1-1|TRBV25-1|.|12|.
TGTGCCAGCAGGACCGGGGTCACTGGAGCTTTCTTT
CASRTGVTGAFF
>TRBJ2-3|TRBV20-1|.|17|few
TGCAGTGCTAGAGCCCTTACCTCGGAAACTAGCACAGATACGCAGTATTTT
CSARALTSETSTDTQYF
>TRBJ2-3|TRBV3-1|.|15|few
TGTGCCAGCAGCCCCGTAGCAGGCCACACAGATACGCAGTATTTT
CASSPVAGHTDTQYF
>TRBJ1-6|TRBV20-1|.|15|.
TGCAGTGCTAGAGATGCAGGCAGGTCAAATTCACCCCTCCACTTT
CSARDAGRSNSPLHF
>TRBJ2-7|TRBV5-1|.|13|.
TGCGCCAGCAGCTTTCAGGGGCTCCACGAGCAGTACTTC
CASSFQGLHEQYF
>TRBJ1-2|TRBV20-1|.|13|few
TGCAGTGCTAAGGCTAAAACAGCGTATGGCTACACCTTC
CSAKAKTAYGYTF
>TRBJ2-5|TRBV21-1|.|16|.
TGTGCCAGCAGCAACCCTGCCCACCCGGGATCGGAGACCCAGTACTTC
CASSNPAHPGSETQYF
>TRBJ1-1|TRBV5-5|.|14|.
TGTGCCAGCAGCTTATTGGGGGCTCTCACTGAAGCTTTCTTT
CASSLLGALTEAFF